This T cell receptor (beta chain) was identified during a study of T cells of healthy individuals. Germline V gene sequence: CDR1 MDHEN, CDR2 SYDVKM. The V and J ends lost 4 bases and 5 bases, in that order; junction bases with no gene match: 4. This CDR3 contains 15 residues. From the 5' RACE reads, TCRdb called clonotypes with MiXCR, one entry per CDR3 protein. This sample has around 63,000 distinct CDR3 sequences, with 15% to 20% found just once. The J gene is TRBJ2-2, the V gene TRBV28; 10 bases map to TRBD1. The sequence was collected from a human donor in good health. CDR3 sequence reads: CASSSPGQGTGELFF. The CDR3 coding sequence is TGTGCCAGCAGTTCTCCGGGACAGGGGACCGGGGAGCTGTTTTTT.